This section outlines one TCR beta chain sequence together with its context. Its antigen remains unknown. This sample includes further DNA sequences coding for the same CDR3. This sample is drawn from a study of a mutant IDH1 vaccine in newly diagnosed glioma. Study-level background: The earlier regimen, radiotherapy, temozolomide, or both, was most often both. Whole-study findings and limits: Vaccine-induced immune responses were detected in roughly 92% of patients.

As to time point: baseline, week 1 (first vaccination visit). Described treatment: pre-vaccination baseline after standard-of-care therapy. Donor tumors were new WHO grade 3 or 4 IDH1-mutant, ATRX-lost astrocytomas. CDR3 size: 13 residues. Looked up from germline, CDR1 is SGHNT and CDR2 is YYREEE (reference sequence). V lost 0 bases to trimming and J lost 2 bases, with 5 bases between them. TCRdb's table, derived via immunoSEQ multiplex PCR, lists solely in-frame clones and lacks some. The table shows around 88,000 clones, with roughly 77% occurring only once. This sequence originates from a man aged 40-49 years with glioma. The V and J genes are TRBV5-4 and TRBJ1-1; D unclear. Sequencing used PBMCs, obtained from a glioma patient treated with radiotherapy, temozolomide or both. The CDR3 loop reads CASSLGGNTEAFF. CDR3 DNA: TGTGCCAGCAGCTTGGGCGGAAACACTGAAGCTTTCTTT.